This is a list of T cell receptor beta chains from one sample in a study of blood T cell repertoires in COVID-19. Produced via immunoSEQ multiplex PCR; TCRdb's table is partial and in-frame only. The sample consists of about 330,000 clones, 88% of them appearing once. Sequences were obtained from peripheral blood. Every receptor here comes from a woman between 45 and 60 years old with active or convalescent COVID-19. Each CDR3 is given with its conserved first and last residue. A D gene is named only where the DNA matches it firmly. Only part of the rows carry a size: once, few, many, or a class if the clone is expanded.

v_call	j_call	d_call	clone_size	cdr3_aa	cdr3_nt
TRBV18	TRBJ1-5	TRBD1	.	CASSPTRDRVMPQHF	TGTGCCAGCTCACCGACTCGGGACAGGGTTATGCCCCAGCATTTT
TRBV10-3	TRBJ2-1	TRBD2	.	CAISTSGRTYNEQFF	TGTGCCATCAGTACTAGCGGAAGGACCTACAATGAGCAGTTCTTC
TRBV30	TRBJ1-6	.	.	CAWSVPGSYNSPLHF	TGTGCCTGGAGTGTACCGGGCTCCTATAATTCACCCCTCCACTTT
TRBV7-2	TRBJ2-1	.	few	CASSLMSGAYNEQFF	TGTGCCAGCAGCTTAATGAGCGGAGCCTACAATGAGCAGTTCTTC
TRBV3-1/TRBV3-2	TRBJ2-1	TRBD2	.	CASSRGTSGRGAYNEQFF	TGTGCCAGCAGCCGAGGGACTAGCGGGAGGGGTGCCTACAATGAGCAGTTCTTC
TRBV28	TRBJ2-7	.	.	CASSFAQGSTYEQYF	TGTGCCAGCAGCTTCGCACAGGGATCTACCTACGAGCAGTACTTC
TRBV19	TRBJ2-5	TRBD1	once	CASQYRGMGETQYF	TGTGCCAGTCAGTACAGGGGGATGGGAGAGACCCAGTACTTC
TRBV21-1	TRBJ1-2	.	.	CASSKGQGARVSYGYTF	TGTGCCAGCAGCAAAGGGCAGGGGGCAAGAGTGAGCTATGGCTACACCTTC
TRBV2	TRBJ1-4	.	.	CASVTQGYNEKLFF	TGTGCCAGCGTAACCCAGGGGTATAATGAAAAACTGTTTTTT
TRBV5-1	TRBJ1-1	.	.	CASSLAGGSKNTEAFF	TGCGCCAGCAGCTTGGCCGGGGGATCGAAGAACACTGAAGCTTTCTTT
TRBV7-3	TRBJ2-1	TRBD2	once	CASSLTAGTSNQFF	TGTGCCAGCAGCTTAACGGCAGGGACTAGCAATCAGTTCTTC
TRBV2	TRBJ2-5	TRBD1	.	CASSLMGQGSETQYF	TGTGCCAGCAGCCTAATGGGACAGGGATCTGAGACCCAGTACTTC
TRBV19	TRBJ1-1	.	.	CASRPQTVAATEAFF	TGTGCCAGTAGGCCCCAGACTGTAGCGGCCACTGAAGCTTTCTTT
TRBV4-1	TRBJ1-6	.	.	CASSQGRLGAFNSPLHF	TGCGCCAGCAGCCAAGGCAGGCTTGGGGCTTTTAATTCACCCCTCCACTTT
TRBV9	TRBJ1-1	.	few	CASSVEQNTEAFF	TGTGCCAGCAGCGTAGAACAGAACACTGAAGCTTTCTTT
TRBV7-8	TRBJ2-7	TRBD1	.	CASSLARTGTYEQYF	TGTGCCAGCAGCTTAGCCCGGACAGGGACCTACGAGCAGTACTTC
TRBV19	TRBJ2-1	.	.	CASSDSTYNEQFF	TGTGCCAGTAGCGACAGCACCTACAATGAGCAGTTCTTC
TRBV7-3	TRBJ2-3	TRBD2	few	CASSLTGGSRADTQYF	TGTGCCAGCAGCTTAACGGGCGGGAGTCGAGCAGATACGCAGTATTTT
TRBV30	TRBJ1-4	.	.	CAWSLKGVDEKLFF	TGTGCCTGGAGTTTAAAGGGGGTTGATGAAAAACTGTTTTTT
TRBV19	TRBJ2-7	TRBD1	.	CASTPGGRSYEQYF	TGTGCCAGTACCCCAGGGGGAAGGTCCTACGAGCAGTACTTC
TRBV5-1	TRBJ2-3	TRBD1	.	CASSLGDSRSTDTQYF	TGCGCCAGCAGCTTGGGGGACAGCCGGAGCACAGATACGCAGTATTTT
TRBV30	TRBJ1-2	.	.	CAWSTPLGGGSGNGYTF	TGTGCCTGGAGTACCCCTTTAGGGGGAGGGAGTGGTAATGGCTACACCTTC
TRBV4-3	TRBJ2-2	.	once	CASSGGLIYTGELFF	TGCGCCAGCAGCGGGGGACTGATATACACCGGGGAGCTGTTTTTT
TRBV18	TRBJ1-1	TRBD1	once	CASSLTLTGRNPEAFF	TGTGCCAGCTCCCTAACATTGACAGGGAGAAACCCTGAAGCTTTCTTT
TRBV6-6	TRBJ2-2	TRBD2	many	CASRERLAGAGELFF	TGTGCCAGCAGAGAAAGGCTAGCGGGAGCCGGGGAGCTGTTTTTT
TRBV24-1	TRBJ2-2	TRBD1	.	CATSDPQRGQDGELFF	TGTGCCACCAGTGATCCGCAAAGGGGGCAGGACGGGGAGCTGTTTTTT
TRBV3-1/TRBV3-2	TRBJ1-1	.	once	CASSQGPGQYTEAFF	TGTGCCAGCAGCCAAGGTCCAGGACAGTACACTGAAGCTTTCTTT
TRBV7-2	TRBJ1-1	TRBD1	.	CASSPFRTGENTEAFF	TGTGCCAGCAGCCCATTCCGGACAGGGGAAAACACTGAAGCTTTCTTT
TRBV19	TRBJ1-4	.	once	CASSPHLTGTNEKLFF	TGTGCCAGTAGTCCTCACCTGACAGGAACTAATGAAAAACTGTTTTTT